The present entry profiles one T cell receptor (beta chain) with its context. No antigen is known for it. Trimming cost V 0 bases and J 4 bases, with 9 bases left between them. The CDR3 loop spans 14 amino acids. Germline V CDR1 and CDR2: LNHDA, SQIVND (reference sequence). Next came a second PCR, run for roughly 6 to 11 cycles, which used a sample-barcoded 5' primer along with a J-beta primer mix. A minimum of 2.5 million CDR3-containing paired-end reads was obtained for each sample. TCRdb analysed the 5' RACE reads with MiXCR anew, one entry per CDR3 protein. This table holds more than 600,000 distinct CDR3 sequences, roughly 25% found once. These data belong to a study of blood T cells in healthy people across ages. Study background: Researchers report that template switching captured about one barcoded beta molecule per two T cells. Study-wide findings and caveats: The recorded TCR beta diversity per million T cells decreased in a roughly linear manner with age.

These data also formed part of another study, on T cells of mothers and their children. That publication notes: Thymic selection molds TCR recombination output in much the same way for related pairs as for unrelated pairs.

The sequence was collected from a boy aged 5-17 years in good health. The specimen sequenced was blood. The rearrangement links TRBV19 to TRBJ2-5; a weak D match, TRBD1 (6 bases). The CDR3 DNA follows: TGTGCCAGTAGTATAGAGGACAGAGTAGAGACCCAGTACTTC. Amino acid sequence: CASSIEDRVETQYF.